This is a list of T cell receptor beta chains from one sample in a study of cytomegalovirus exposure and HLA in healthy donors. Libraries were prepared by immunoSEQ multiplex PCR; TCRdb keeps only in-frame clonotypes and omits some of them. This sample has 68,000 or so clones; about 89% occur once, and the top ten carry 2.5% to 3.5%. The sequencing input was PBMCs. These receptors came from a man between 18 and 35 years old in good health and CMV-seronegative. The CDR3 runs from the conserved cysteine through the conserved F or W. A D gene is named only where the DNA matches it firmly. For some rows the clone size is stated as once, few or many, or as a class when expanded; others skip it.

CDR3 DNA: TGTGCCAGCTCACCAGGGACAGAGCTAGCCAAAAACATTCAGTACTTC; CDR3 protein: CASSPGTELAKNIQYF; V gene: TRBV18; D gene: TRBD1; clone size: -; J gene: TRBJ2-4
CDR3 DNA: TGCGCCAGCAGTGGGAAAGCGGGAGTCAATGAGCAGTTCTTC; CDR3 protein: CASSGKAGVNEQFF; V gene: TRBV10-1; D gene: TRBD2; clone size: -; J gene: TRBJ2-1
CDR3 DNA: TGTGCCAGCAGCCCCTATAAGCGGGGTAGCTCCTACAATGAGCAGTTCTTC; CDR3 protein: CASSPYKRGSSYNEQFF; V gene: TRBV7-2; D gene: TRBD2; clone size: -; J gene: TRBJ2-1
CDR3 DNA: TGTGCCAGCAGTTGGGGGAGGGAGACCAATGAGCAGTTCTTC; CDR3 protein: CASSWGRETNEQFF; V gene: TRBV6-4; D gene: TRBD2; clone size: -; J gene: TRBJ2-1
CDR3 DNA: TGCAGCGTCAGAAACACTGAAGCTTTCTTT; CDR3 protein: CSVRNTEAFF; V gene: TRBV29-1; D gene: -; clone size: -; J gene: TRBJ1-1
CDR3 DNA: TGTGCCAGCAGCCCTAAAACGACAGGGGGCACAGATACGCAGTATTTT; CDR3 protein: CASSPKTTGGTDTQYF; V gene: TRBV5-4; D gene: TRBD1; clone size: -; J gene: TRBJ2-3
CDR3 DNA: TGTGCCAGCAGCTTTGAATCGGGGTTGGCTCAGTATTTT; CDR3 protein: CASSFESGLAQYF; V gene: TRBV5-4; D gene: -; clone size: -; J gene: TRBJ2-3
CDR3 DNA: TGTGCCAGCAGCTTGGATATTAGCGGGACCGGAGATACGCAGTATTTT; CDR3 protein: CASSLDISGTGDTQYF; V gene: TRBV5-4; D gene: TRBD2; clone size: -; J gene: TRBJ2-3
CDR3 DNA: TGTGCCAGCAGCCAAAATATCAGGACCATATATTTT; CDR3 protein: CASSQNIRTIYF; V gene: TRBV14; D gene: -; clone size: -; J gene: TRBJ1-3
CDR3 DNA: TGCGCCAGCAGCTTAGGGACAGGGAGCATCCGGGAGCTGTTTTTT; CDR3 protein: CASSLGTGSIRELFF; V gene: TRBV5-1; D gene: TRBD1; clone size: -; J gene: TRBJ2-2
CDR3 DNA: TGTGCCAGCAGTTTATCCCACAGCAACTATGGCTACACCTTC; CDR3 protein: CASSLSHSNYGYTF; V gene: TRBV27; D gene: -; clone size: -; J gene: TRBJ1-2
CDR3 DNA: TGCAGCGTCAGGGCGGCAGGGAAAACCGGGGAGCTGTTTTTT; CDR3 protein: CSVRAAGKTGELFF; V gene: TRBV29-1; D gene: -; clone size: -; J gene: TRBJ2-2
CDR3 DNA: TGCGCCAGCAGCTCAGGGGGTACTGGGGCCAACGTCCTGACTTTC; CDR3 protein: CASSSGGTGANVLTF; V gene: TRBV5-1; D gene: TRBD1; clone size: -; J gene: TRBJ2-6
CDR3 DNA: TGTGCCAGCAGTTACTCGACGCTACAGGGGTCTGAAGCTTTCTTT; CDR3 protein: CASSYSTLQGSEAFF; V gene: TRBV6-5; D gene: TRBD1; clone size: -; J gene: TRBJ1-1
CDR3 DNA: TGTGCCTGGAGTAATAAGGGACTAGCGGACAATGAGCAGTTCTTC; CDR3 protein: CAWSNKGLADNEQFF; V gene: TRBV30; D gene: TRBD2; clone size: -; J gene: TRBJ2-1
CDR3 DNA: TGTGCCAGTAGTATCTCCGGGAACTATGGCTACACCTTC; CDR3 protein: CASSISGNYGYTF; V gene: TRBV19; D gene: -; clone size: -; J gene: TRBJ1-2
CDR3 DNA: TGTGCCAGCAGTTTACCCAATAGACAGCAAGCCTCCTACGAGCAGTACTTC; CDR3 protein: CASSLPNRQQASYEQYF; V gene: TRBV28; D gene: -; clone size: -; J gene: TRBJ2-7
CDR3 DNA: TGCGCCAGCAGCCAGGAGGCGGGACTAGAAGGAGATACGCAGTATTTT; CDR3 protein: CASSQEAGLEGDTQYF; V gene: TRBV4-3; D gene: TRBD2; clone size: -; J gene: TRBJ2-3
CDR3 DNA: TGTGCCAGCAGGACAGGGAAAGGAGGAACTAATGAAAAACTGTTTTTT; CDR3 protein: CASRTGKGGTNEKLFF; V gene: TRBV19; D gene: TRBD1; clone size: -; J gene: TRBJ1-4
CDR3 DNA: TGTGCCAGCAGTGACTCAGGGGGCAATCAGCCCCAGCATTTT; CDR3 protein: CASSDSGGNQPQHF; V gene: TRBV6-4; D gene: -; clone size: few; J gene: TRBJ1-5
CDR3 DNA: TGCAGTGCTAGAGATGACGGGGGTGGTCTCTTC; CDR3 protein: CSARDDGGGLF; V gene: TRBV20-1; D gene: -; clone size: -; J gene: TRBJ2-1
CDR3 DNA: TGTGCCAGCAGCTCAAACGACAGGTCCATGGGGGAGACCCAGTACTTC; CDR3 protein: CASSSNDRSMGETQYF; V gene: TRBV9; D gene: -; clone size: -; J gene: TRBJ2-5
CDR3 DNA: TGTGCCAGCAGCGTAGATGGTAGCGGGGACTACGAGCAGTACTTC; CDR3 protein: CASSVDGSGDYEQYF; V gene: TRBV9; D gene: TRBD2; clone size: -; J gene: TRBJ2-7
CDR3 DNA: TGTGCCAGCAGAGAGGGGGGCAATCAGCCCCAGCATTTT; CDR3 protein: CASREGGNQPQHF; V gene: TRBV28; D gene: -; clone size: -; J gene: TRBJ1-5
CDR3 DNA: TGTGCCAGCAGGAATCCGGGACAGGGTACTGAAGCTTTCTTT; CDR3 protein: CASRNPGQGTEAFF; V gene: TRBV6-4; D gene: TRBD1; clone size: -; J gene: TRBJ1-1
CDR3 DNA: TGTGCCAGCAGCTTAGCTGAATACAGGGGATCTACAGATACGCAGTATTTT; CDR3 protein: CASSLAEYRGSTDTQYF; V gene: TRBV7-6; D gene: TRBD1; clone size: -; J gene: TRBJ2-3
CDR3 DNA: TGTGCCAGCAGTACTTCCCCGGGGACACCTCTCGATGAGCAGTTCTTC; CDR3 protein: CASSTSPGTPLDEQFF; V gene: TRBV27; D gene: -; clone size: -; J gene: TRBJ2-1
CDR3 DNA: TGCAGCGTTGCGACTAGCGGGGGGGAGACCCAGTACTTC; CDR3 protein: CSVATSGGETQYF; V gene: TRBV29-1; D gene: TRBD2; clone size: -; J gene: TRBJ2-5
CDR3 DNA: TGTGCCAGCAGACAAGGGACAGCCTCTGGAAACACCATATATTTT; CDR3 protein: CASRQGTASGNTIYF; V gene: TRBV6-5; D gene: TRBD1; clone size: -; J gene: TRBJ1-3
CDR3 DNA: TGTGCCAGCAGCTTAAAATCCCATAGTTTCTACGAGCAGTACTTC; CDR3 protein: CASSLKSHSFYEQYF; V gene: TRBV11-2; D gene: -; clone size: once; J gene: TRBJ2-7
CDR3 DNA: TGTGCCAGCAGCTTAGTCGACAGGGGGGATGGCTACACCTTC; CDR3 protein: CASSLVDRGDGYTF; V gene: TRBV7-2; D gene: TRBD1; clone size: -; J gene: TRBJ1-2
CDR3 DNA: TGTGCCAGCAGCTTAGATCGAGGCACTGAAGCTTTCTTT; CDR3 protein: CASSLDRGTEAFF; V gene: TRBV11-3; D gene: -; clone size: once; J gene: TRBJ1-1
CDR3 DNA: TGTGCCAGCAGCCGAGGAGGGAAACCCCAGCATTTT; CDR3 protein: CASSRGGKPQHF; V gene: TRBV2; D gene: -; clone size: -; J gene: TRBJ1-5
CDR3 DNA: TGTGCCAGCAGCTTAGATCGGCTGCGGGAGCAGTTCTTC; CDR3 protein: CASSLDRLREQFF; V gene: TRBV11-3; D gene: -; clone size: -; J gene: TRBJ2-1
CDR3 DNA: TGTGCCAGCAGCGTAGCTGGGGCGGGGGCCTACGAGCAGTACTTC; CDR3 protein: CASSVAGAGAYEQYF; V gene: TRBV9; D gene: TRBD2; clone size: once; J gene: TRBJ2-7
CDR3 DNA: TGTGCCAGCAGCCCTCCGGGGGGCGGGAGCCGGTACATTCAGTACTTC; CDR3 protein: CASSPPGGGSRYIQYF; V gene: TRBV7-2; D gene: -; clone size: -; J gene: TRBJ2-4
CDR3 DNA: TGTGCCAGCCACGATAGTAGGGAGGGTAGGTCGGCCCGGAGGTATTTT; CDR3 protein: CASHDSREGRSARRYF; V gene: TRBV7-2; D gene: TRBD2; clone size: -; J gene: TRBJ2-3
CDR3 DNA: TGTGCCAGCAGCTTAGAACAGGGTGGGCACGGGCCCCAGCATTTT; CDR3 protein: CASSLEQGGHGPQHF; V gene: TRBV7-2; D gene: -; clone size: -; J gene: TRBJ1-5
CDR3 DNA: TGCAGCGCTGGGACAGGCTCTGGAAACACCATATATTTT; CDR3 protein: CSAGTGSGNTIYF; V gene: TRBV29-1; D gene: TRBD1; clone size: -; J gene: TRBJ1-3
CDR3 DNA: TGTGCCAGCAGTGAGGCTAGACAGGGGGAAGCTTTCTTT; CDR3 protein: CASSEARQGEAFF; V gene: TRBV2; D gene: TRBD1; clone size: -; J gene: TRBJ1-1
CDR3 DNA: TGTGCCAGCAGTCCCCGCAGGGGGCATGACGAGCAGTACTTC; CDR3 protein: CASSPRRGHDEQYF; V gene: TRBV28; D gene: TRBD1; clone size: -; J gene: TRBJ2-7
CDR3 DNA: TGTGCCAGCAGTCCGGGACTAGCGGGAGCAGAGCAGTACTTC; CDR3 protein: CASSPGLAGAEQYF; V gene: TRBV6-6; D gene: TRBD2; clone size: -; J gene: TRBJ2-7
CDR3 DNA: TGTGCCAGCAGCTTACTTTCCTCTTACAATCAGCCCCAGCATTTT; CDR3 protein: CASSLLSSYNQPQHF; V gene: TRBV7-2; D gene: -; clone size: -; J gene: TRBJ1-5
CDR3 DNA: TGTGCCAGCAGCGGGGACAGGGGAATTTCAGATACGCAGTATTTT; CDR3 protein: CASSGDRGISDTQYF; V gene: TRBV5-5; D gene: TRBD1; clone size: -; J gene: TRBJ2-3
CDR3 DNA: TGTGCCAGCAGCGTAGGAGGGGGAGGGCCCTACGAGCAGTACTTC; CDR3 protein: CASSVGGGGPYEQYF; V gene: TRBV9; D gene: -; clone size: few; J gene: TRBJ2-7
CDR3 DNA: TGTGCTAGCACCCAACAAGTACAAGGGAGGGTGAGCACTGAAGCTTTCTTT; CDR3 protein: CASTQQVQGRVSTEAFF; V gene: TRBV7-7; D gene: -; clone size: few; J gene: TRBJ1-1
CDR3 DNA: TGTGCCAGCAGTACGGGAGGAGGGTATTGGGAGACCCAGTACTTC; CDR3 protein: CASSTGGGYWETQYF; V gene: TRBV25-1; D gene: TRBD2; clone size: once; J gene: TRBJ2-5
CDR3 DNA: TGTGCCAGCAGCTTACTAGCGGGAGGGTTCTACAATGAGCAGTTCTTC; CDR3 protein: CASSLLAGGFYNEQFF; V gene: TRBV7-9; D gene: TRBD2; clone size: once; J gene: TRBJ2-1
CDR3 DNA: TGTGCCAGCAGCCAAGATGGGGGGATGGCCACGCAGTATTTT; CDR3 protein: CASSQDGGMATQYF; V gene: TRBV4-2; D gene: -; clone size: once; J gene: TRBJ2-3
CDR3 DNA: TGTGCCAGCAGTTACGGACAGGGGTTCTACGAGCAGTACTTC; CDR3 protein: CASSYGQGFYEQYF; V gene: TRBV6-6; D gene: TRBD1; clone size: -; J gene: TRBJ2-7
CDR3 DNA: TGTGCCAGCTCCAACCGACAGGGCAGTGAAGGAGGGCAAGAGACCCAGTACTTC; CDR3 protein: CASSNRQGSEGGQETQYF; V gene: TRBV28; D gene: -; clone size: -; J gene: TRBJ2-5